This note documents a single T cell receptor (beta chain) sequence. This entry belongs to a study of blood T cell repertoires in COVID-19. Germline CDR1 reads DFQATT; CDR2 reads SNEGSKA (reference sequence). The V and J ends lost 6 bases and 5 bases respectively, with 9 bases between them. The CDR3 is 11 amino acids. Libraries were prepared by immunoSEQ multiplex PCR; TCRdb keeps only in-frame clonotypes and omits some of them. The sample has some 290,000 clones, around 92% seen once. Material: peripheral blood. This sequence was found in a woman in her twenties or thirties with COVID-19, enrolled during active disease. The gene calls are TRBV20-1 and TRBJ2-3; a weak D match, TRBD1 (6 bases). CDR3 in DNA: TGCAGTGCCACAGGGAAAGATACGCAGTATTTT. This gives the protein CSATGKDTQYF.